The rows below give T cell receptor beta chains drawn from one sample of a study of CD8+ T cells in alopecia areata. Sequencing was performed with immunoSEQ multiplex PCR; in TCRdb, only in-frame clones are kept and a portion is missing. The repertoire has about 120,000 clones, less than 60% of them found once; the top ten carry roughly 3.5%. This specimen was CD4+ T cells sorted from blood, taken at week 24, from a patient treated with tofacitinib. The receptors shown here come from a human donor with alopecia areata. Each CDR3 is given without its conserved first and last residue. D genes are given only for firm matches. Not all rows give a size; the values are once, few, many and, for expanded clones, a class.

cdr3_aa: SGGGGQGTDTQY
d_call: .
v_call: TRBV29-1
clone_size: few
j_call: TRBJ2-3

cdr3_aa: ASLGQGLGPEAF
d_call: TRBD1
v_call: TRBV7-2
clone_size: few
j_call: TRBJ1-1

cdr3_aa: ASSQGQQNTEAF
d_call: .
v_call: TRBV4-2
clone_size: .
j_call: TRBJ1-1

cdr3_aa: ASSRNLWGRTGNYGYT
d_call: TRBD1
v_call: TRBV7-2
clone_size: .
j_call: TRBJ1-2

cdr3_aa: AWSGLAALKQY
d_call: TRBD2
v_call: TRBV30
clone_size: .
j_call: TRBJ2-7

cdr3_aa: ASSLLRMENTEAF
d_call: .
v_call: TRBV18
clone_size: few
j_call: TRBJ1-1

cdr3_aa: ASRNSNTEAF
d_call: .
v_call: TRBV27
clone_size: .
j_call: TRBJ1-1

cdr3_aa: ASSEGGSTDTQY
d_call: .
v_call: TRBV25-1
clone_size: .
j_call: TRBJ2-3

cdr3_aa: ASSVGNSGDGYT
d_call: .
v_call: TRBV9
clone_size: .
j_call: TRBJ1-2

cdr3_aa: ASSRRFWDRGPSGANVLT
d_call: TRBD1
v_call: TRBV4-3
clone_size: .
j_call: TRBJ2-6

cdr3_aa: ATGTGNTEAF
d_call: TRBD1
v_call: TRBV2
clone_size: .
j_call: TRBJ1-1

cdr3_aa: AWSVFGGNQPQH
d_call: .
v_call: TRBV30
clone_size: .
j_call: TRBJ1-5

cdr3_aa: SVDSPGQDEQY
d_call: TRBD1
v_call: TRBV29-1
clone_size: .
j_call: TRBJ2-7

cdr3_aa: ASSAGQGYNSPLH
d_call: TRBD1
v_call: TRBV9
clone_size: .
j_call: TRBJ1-6

cdr3_aa: ASSLTSQETQY
d_call: .
v_call: TRBV5-1
clone_size: .
j_call: TRBJ2-5

cdr3_aa: ASSQPYTEAF
d_call: .
v_call: TRBV4-1
clone_size: .
j_call: TRBJ1-1

cdr3_aa: ASSITGAKGTQY
d_call: .
v_call: TRBV19
clone_size: .
j_call: TRBJ2-5

cdr3_aa: ASRAPGATNEKLF
d_call: .
v_call: TRBV2
clone_size: .
j_call: TRBJ1-4

cdr3_aa: AWKGGLVPQSRETQY
d_call: TRBD2
v_call: TRBV30
clone_size: .
j_call: TRBJ2-5

cdr3_aa: ASSLGLEGLNTEAF
d_call: .
v_call: TRBV5-1
clone_size: once
j_call: TRBJ1-1

cdr3_aa: SLAPVTDTQY
d_call: .
v_call: TRBV29-1
clone_size: few
j_call: TRBJ2-3

cdr3_aa: SVKTTGGTEAF
d_call: TRBD1
v_call: TRBV29-1
clone_size: .
j_call: TRBJ1-1

cdr3_aa: ASSEVAGNYGYT
d_call: .
v_call: TRBV2
clone_size: few
j_call: TRBJ1-2

cdr3_aa: ASSPTSDSQNIQY
d_call: .
v_call: TRBV7-2
clone_size: once
j_call: TRBJ2-4

cdr3_aa: AISDWQATDTQY
d_call: .
v_call: TRBV10-3
clone_size: few
j_call: TRBJ2-3

cdr3_aa: ASSQVGAGRNEQF
d_call: .
v_call: TRBV4-3
clone_size: .
j_call: TRBJ2-1

cdr3_aa: SVGTAGSGANVLT
d_call: .
v_call: TRBV29-1
clone_size: .
j_call: TRBJ2-6

cdr3_aa: ASSQGPGQGAFSPLH
d_call: TRBD1
v_call: TRBV4-1
clone_size: .
j_call: TRBJ1-6

cdr3_aa: ASRLVAKNIQY
d_call: .
v_call: TRBV2
clone_size: .
j_call: TRBJ2-4

cdr3_aa: ATRQVNTEAF
d_call: .
v_call: TRBV6-1
clone_size: .
j_call: TRBJ1-1

cdr3_aa: ASSEFSGAIAETQY
d_call: TRBD2
v_call: TRBV10-2
clone_size: few
j_call: TRBJ2-5

cdr3_aa: ASSLDLGDNEQF
d_call: .
v_call: TRBV5-1
clone_size: .
j_call: TRBJ2-1

cdr3_aa: ASSLDPSYGYT
d_call: .
v_call: TRBV5-1
clone_size: .
j_call: TRBJ1-2

cdr3_aa: ASSLTGAKNIQY
d_call: .
v_call: TRBV5-1
clone_size: .
j_call: TRBJ2-4

cdr3_aa: ASSEDQGAGNSPLH
d_call: TRBD1
v_call: TRBV2
clone_size: few
j_call: TRBJ1-6

cdr3_aa: ASSYSTDTQY
d_call: .
v_call: TRBV11-2
clone_size: .
j_call: TRBJ2-3

cdr3_aa: AGGRQGEAF
d_call: .
v_call: TRBV30
clone_size: few
j_call: TRBJ1-1

cdr3_aa: ASRGGLSTDTQY
d_call: .
v_call: TRBV5-1
clone_size: few
j_call: TRBJ2-3

cdr3_aa: ATSRGAADTQY
d_call: .
v_call: TRBV15
clone_size: few
j_call: TRBJ2-3

cdr3_aa: SAEQGMNTEAF
d_call: TRBD1
v_call: TRBV29-1
clone_size: .
j_call: TRBJ1-1

cdr3_aa: SVGSGLAQGTQY
d_call: .
v_call: TRBV29-1
clone_size: .
j_call: TRBJ2-5

cdr3_aa: ASSADRRTEAF
d_call: TRBD1
v_call: TRBV6-6
clone_size: .
j_call: TRBJ1-1

cdr3_aa: ASSLTRVDSPLH
d_call: .
v_call: TRBV7-3
clone_size: .
j_call: TRBJ1-6

cdr3_aa: ATSHLDNEQF
d_call: .
v_call: TRBV15
clone_size: .
j_call: TRBJ2-1

cdr3_aa: ASSPGTGEYEQY
d_call: TRBD1
v_call: TRBV18
clone_size: .
j_call: TRBJ2-7

cdr3_aa: ASSPGTEYGYT
d_call: .
v_call: TRBV5-6
clone_size: once
j_call: TRBJ1-2

cdr3_aa: ASSQTGTSEQF
d_call: TRBD2
v_call: TRBV5-1
clone_size: .
j_call: TRBJ2-1

cdr3_aa: SVEQGGAEAF
d_call: .
v_call: TRBV29-1
clone_size: .
j_call: TRBJ1-1

cdr3_aa: ASSLEGGVPEAF
d_call: .
v_call: TRBV7-2
clone_size: once
j_call: TRBJ1-1

cdr3_aa: SVEGPRGSTDTQY
d_call: .
v_call: TRBV29-1
clone_size: .
j_call: TRBJ2-3

cdr3_aa: ASSLGDRYQETQY
d_call: .
v_call: TRBV5-1
clone_size: once
j_call: TRBJ2-5

cdr3_aa: ASSLVAPGNNSPLH
d_call: .
v_call: TRBV7-2
clone_size: .
j_call: TRBJ1-6

cdr3_aa: ASSFSGDYQETQY
d_call: .
v_call: TRBV5-6
clone_size: .
j_call: TRBJ2-5